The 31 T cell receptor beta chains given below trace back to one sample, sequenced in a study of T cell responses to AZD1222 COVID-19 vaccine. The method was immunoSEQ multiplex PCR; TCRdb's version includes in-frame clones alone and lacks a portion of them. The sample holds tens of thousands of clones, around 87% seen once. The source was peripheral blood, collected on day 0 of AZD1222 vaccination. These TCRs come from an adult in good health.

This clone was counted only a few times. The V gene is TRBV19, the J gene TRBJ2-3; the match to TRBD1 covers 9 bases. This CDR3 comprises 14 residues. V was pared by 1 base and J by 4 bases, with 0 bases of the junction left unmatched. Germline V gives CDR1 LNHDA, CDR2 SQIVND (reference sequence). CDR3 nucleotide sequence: TGTGCCAGTAGTATAGGGACAGGGGCAGATACGCAGTATTTT. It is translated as CASSIGTGADTQYF.

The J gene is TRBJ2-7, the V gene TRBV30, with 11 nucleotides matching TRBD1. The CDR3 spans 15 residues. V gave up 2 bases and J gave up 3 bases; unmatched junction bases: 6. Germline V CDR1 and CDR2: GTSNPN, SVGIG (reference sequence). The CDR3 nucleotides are TGTGCCTGGAGTTTGGGACAGGGGGGATTCTACGAGCAGTACTTC. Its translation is CAWSLGQGGFYEQYF.

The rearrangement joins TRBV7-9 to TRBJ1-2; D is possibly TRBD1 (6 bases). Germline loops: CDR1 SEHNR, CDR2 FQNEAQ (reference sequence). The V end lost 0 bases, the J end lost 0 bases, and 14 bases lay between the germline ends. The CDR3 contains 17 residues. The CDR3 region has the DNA TGTGCCAGCAGCTTAGCTGGGGGGGCGGCAGCTAACTATGGCTACACCTTC. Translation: CASSLAGGAAANYGYTF.

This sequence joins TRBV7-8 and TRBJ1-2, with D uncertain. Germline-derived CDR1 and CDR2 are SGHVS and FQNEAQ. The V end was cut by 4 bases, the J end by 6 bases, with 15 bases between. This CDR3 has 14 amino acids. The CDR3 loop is CASSSGKLLDGYTF. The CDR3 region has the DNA TGTGCCAGCAGCTCCGGGAAACTGCTAGATGGCTACACCTTC.

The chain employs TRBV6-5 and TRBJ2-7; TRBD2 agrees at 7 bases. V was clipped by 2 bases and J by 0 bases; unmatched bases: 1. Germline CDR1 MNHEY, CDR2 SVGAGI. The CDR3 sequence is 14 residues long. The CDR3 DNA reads TGTGCCAGCAGTTACGGGGACTACTCCTACGAGCAGTACTTC. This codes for CASSYGDYSYEQYF.

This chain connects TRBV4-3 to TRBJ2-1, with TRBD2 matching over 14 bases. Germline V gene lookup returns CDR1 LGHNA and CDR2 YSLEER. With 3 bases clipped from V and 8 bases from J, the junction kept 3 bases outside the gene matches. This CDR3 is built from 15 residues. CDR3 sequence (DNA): TGCGCCAGCAGCCAGGGGACTAGCGGGAGCTATGAGCAGTTCTTC. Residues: CASSQGTSGSYEQFF.

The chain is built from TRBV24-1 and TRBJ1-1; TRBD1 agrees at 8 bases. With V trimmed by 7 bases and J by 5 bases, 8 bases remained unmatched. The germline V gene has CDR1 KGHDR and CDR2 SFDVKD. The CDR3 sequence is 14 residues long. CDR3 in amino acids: CATSPGQGRTEAFF. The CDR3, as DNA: TGTGCCACCAGCCCCGGACAGGGTAGGACTGAAGCTTTCTTT.

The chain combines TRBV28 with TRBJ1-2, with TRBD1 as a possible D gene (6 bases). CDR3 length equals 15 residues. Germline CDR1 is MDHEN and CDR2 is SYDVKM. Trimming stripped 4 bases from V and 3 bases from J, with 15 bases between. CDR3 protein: CASSSSPQGYYGYTF. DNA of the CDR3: TGTGCCAGCAGTTCATCTCCCCAGGGGTACTATGGCTACACCTTC.

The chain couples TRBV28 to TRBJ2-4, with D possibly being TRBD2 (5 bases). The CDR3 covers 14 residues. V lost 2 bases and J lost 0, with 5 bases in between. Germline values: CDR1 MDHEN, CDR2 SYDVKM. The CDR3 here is CASSLAGAKNIQYF. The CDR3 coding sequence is TGTGCCAGCAGTTTAGCGGGAGCCAAAAACATTCAGTACTTC.

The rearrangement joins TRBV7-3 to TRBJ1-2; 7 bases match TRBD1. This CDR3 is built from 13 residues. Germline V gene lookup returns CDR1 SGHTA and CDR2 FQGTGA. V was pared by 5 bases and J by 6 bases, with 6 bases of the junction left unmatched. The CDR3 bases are TGTGCCAGCAGCCTAGGACAGGAGGATGGCTACACCTTC. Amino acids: CASSLGQEDGYTF. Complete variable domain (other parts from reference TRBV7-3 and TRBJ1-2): GAGVSQTPSNKVTEKGKYVELRCDPISGHTALYWYRQSLGQGPEFLIYFQGTGAADDSGLPNDRFFAVRPEGSVSTLKIQRTERGDSAVYLCASSLGQEDGYTFGSGTRLTVV.

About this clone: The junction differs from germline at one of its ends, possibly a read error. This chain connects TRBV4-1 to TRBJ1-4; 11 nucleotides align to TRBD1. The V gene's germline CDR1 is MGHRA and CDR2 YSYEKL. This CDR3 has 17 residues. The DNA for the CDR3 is TGCGCCAGCAGACAAGGACAGGGGGCCAAAGTGGATGAAAAACTGTTTTTT. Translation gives CASRQGQGAKVDEKLFF.

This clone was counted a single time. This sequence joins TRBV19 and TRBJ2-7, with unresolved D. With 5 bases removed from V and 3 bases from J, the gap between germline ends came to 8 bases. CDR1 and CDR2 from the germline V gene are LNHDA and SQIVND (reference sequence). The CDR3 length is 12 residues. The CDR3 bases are TGTGCCAGTAGTTCCCTAGGCTACGAGCAGTACTTC. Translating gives CASSSLGYEQYF.

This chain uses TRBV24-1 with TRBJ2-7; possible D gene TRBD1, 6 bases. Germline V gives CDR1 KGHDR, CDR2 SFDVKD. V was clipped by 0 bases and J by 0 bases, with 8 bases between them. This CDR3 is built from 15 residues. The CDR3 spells CATSDLHRASYEQYF. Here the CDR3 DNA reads TGTGCCACCAGTGATTTGCACAGGGCCTCCTACGAGCAGTACTTC.

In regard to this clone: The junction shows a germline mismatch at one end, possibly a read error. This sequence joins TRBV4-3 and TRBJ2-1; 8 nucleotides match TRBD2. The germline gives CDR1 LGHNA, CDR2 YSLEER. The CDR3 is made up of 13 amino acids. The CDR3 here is CASSEDIGTRPFF. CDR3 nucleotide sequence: TGCGCCAGCAGCGAAGATATCGGGACTAGGCCGTTCTTC.

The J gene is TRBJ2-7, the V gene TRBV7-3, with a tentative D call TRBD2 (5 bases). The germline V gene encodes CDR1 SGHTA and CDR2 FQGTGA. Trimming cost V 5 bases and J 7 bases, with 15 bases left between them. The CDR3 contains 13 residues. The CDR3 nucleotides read TGTGCCAGCAGCCTCCAACGGGGTAGAGAGCAGTACTTC. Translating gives CASSLQRGREQYF.

CDR3 amino acids: CASSEKFRRGIPDKNTEAFF. The CDR3 nucleotides read TGTGCCAGCAGTGAAAAATTCAGGAGGGGCATCCCCGACAAGAACACTGAAGCTTTCTTT. The chain combines TRBV6-1 with TRBJ1-1, with TRBD1 as a possible D gene (5 bases). Germline V gene lookup returns CDR1 MNHNS and CDR2 SASEGT. The CDR3 is 20 residues long. Trimming left V 2 bases short and J 1 base short, with 26 bases between.

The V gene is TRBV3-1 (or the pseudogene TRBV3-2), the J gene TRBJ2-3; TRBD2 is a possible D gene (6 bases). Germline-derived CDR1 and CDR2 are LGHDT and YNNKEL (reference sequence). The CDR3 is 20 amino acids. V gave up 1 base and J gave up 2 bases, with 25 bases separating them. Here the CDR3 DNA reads TGTGCCAGCAGCCAAGTCGTAGCGGCACCCGGAGCTATCCCCACAGATACGCAGTATTTT. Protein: CASSQVVAAPGAIPTDTQYF.

The CDR3 DNA follows: TGTGCCAGCAGCCAAGAAGGCAGTCCTGGCTATGGCTACACCTTC. It codes for CASSQEGSPGYGYTF. This chain uses TRBV4-2 with TRBJ1-2; D unclear. Germline CDR1 reads LGHNA; CDR2 reads YNFKEQ. Trimming cost V 0 bases and J 4 bases, with 12 bases left between them. The CDR3 has 15 amino acids.

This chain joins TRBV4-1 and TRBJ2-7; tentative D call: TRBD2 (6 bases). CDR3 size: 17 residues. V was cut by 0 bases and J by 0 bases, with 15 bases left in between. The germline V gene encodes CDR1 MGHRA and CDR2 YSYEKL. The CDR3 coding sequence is TGCGCCAGCAGCCAAGATCTGTTTAGCGGAAGCTCCTACGAGCAGTACTTC. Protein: CASSQDLFSGSSYEQYF.

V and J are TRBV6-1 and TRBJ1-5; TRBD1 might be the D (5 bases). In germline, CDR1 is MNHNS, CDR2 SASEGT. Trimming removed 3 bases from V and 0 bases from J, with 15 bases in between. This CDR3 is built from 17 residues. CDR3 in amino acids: CASSDPSLGGSNQPQHF. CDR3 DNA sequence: TGTGCCAGCAGTGACCCATCACTGGGGGGTAGCAATCAGCCCCAGCATTTT.

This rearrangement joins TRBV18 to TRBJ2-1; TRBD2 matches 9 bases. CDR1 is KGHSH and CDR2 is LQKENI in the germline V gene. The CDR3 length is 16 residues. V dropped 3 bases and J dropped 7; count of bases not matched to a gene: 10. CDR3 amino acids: CASSPAAGGPRNEQFF. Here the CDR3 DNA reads TGTGCCAGCTCACCGGCGGCGGGAGGGCCAAGAAATGAGCAGTTCTTC.

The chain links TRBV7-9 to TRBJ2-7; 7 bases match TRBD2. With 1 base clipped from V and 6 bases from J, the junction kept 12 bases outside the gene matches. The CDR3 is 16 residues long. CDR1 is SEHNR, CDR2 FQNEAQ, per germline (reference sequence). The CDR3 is CASSLGPAGLAAEQYF. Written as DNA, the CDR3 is TGTGCCAGCAGCTTAGGGCCAGCGGGACTGGCAGCCGAGCAGTACTTC.

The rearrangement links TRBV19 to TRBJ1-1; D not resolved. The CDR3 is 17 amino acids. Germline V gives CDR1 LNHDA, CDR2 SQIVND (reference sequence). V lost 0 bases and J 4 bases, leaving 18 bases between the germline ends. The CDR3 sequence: CASSIDGTYSTFTEAFF. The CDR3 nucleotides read TGTGCCAGTAGTATAGATGGAACTTACAGCACGTTCACTGAAGCTTTCTTT.

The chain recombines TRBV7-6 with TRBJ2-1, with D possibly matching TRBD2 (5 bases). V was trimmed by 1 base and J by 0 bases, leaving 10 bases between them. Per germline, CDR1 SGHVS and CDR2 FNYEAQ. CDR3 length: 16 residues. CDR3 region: CASSLEAEASYNEQFF. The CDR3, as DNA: TGTGCCAGCAGCTTAGAAGCGGAGGCCTCCTACAATGAGCAGTTCTTC. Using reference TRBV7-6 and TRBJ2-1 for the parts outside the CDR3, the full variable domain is GAGVSQSPRYKVTKRGQDVALRCDPISGHVSLYWYRQALGQGPEFLTYFNYEAQQDKSGLPNDRFSAERPEGSISTLTIQRTEQRDSAMYRCASSLEAEASYNEQFFGPGTRLTVL.

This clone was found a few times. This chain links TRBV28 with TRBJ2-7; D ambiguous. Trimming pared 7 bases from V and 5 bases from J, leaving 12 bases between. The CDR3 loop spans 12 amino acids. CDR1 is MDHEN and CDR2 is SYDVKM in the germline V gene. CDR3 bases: TGTGCCAGCACTGACGCCAGCGACGAGCAGTACTTC. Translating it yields CASTDASDEQYF.

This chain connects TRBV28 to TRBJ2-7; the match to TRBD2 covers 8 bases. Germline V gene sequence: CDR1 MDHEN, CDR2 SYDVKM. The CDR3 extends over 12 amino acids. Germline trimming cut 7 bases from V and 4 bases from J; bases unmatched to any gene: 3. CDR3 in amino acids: CASIGREYEQYF. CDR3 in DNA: TGTGCCAGCATCGGGAGGGAGTACGAGCAGTACTTC.

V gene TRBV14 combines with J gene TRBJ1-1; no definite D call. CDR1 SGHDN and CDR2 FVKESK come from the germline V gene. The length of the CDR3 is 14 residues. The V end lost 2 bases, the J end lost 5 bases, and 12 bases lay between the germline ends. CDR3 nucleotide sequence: TGTGCCAGCAGCCAAATAGACGGCCTTACTGAAGCTTTCTTT. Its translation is CASSQIDGLTEAFF.

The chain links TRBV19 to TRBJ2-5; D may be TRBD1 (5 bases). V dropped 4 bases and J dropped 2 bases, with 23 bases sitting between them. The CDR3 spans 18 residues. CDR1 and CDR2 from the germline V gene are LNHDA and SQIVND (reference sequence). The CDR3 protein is CASSNAKGRVRGQETQYF. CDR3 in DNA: TGTGCCAGTAGTAACGCTAAGGGTAGGGTTAGGGGACAAGAGACCCAGTACTTC.

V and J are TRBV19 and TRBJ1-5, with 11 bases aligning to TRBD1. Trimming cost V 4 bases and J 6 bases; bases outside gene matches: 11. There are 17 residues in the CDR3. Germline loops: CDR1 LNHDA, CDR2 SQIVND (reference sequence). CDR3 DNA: TGTGCCAGTAGTAAACCACCTGGACAGGGGGCAGGTCAGCCCCAGCATTTT. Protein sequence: CASSKPPGQGAGQPQHF.

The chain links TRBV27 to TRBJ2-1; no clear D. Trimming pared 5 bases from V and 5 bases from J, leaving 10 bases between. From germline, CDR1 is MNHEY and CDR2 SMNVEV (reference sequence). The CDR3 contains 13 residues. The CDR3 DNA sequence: TGTGCCAGCAGTACTCAATACCACAATGAGCAGTTCTTC. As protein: CASSTQYHNEQFF.

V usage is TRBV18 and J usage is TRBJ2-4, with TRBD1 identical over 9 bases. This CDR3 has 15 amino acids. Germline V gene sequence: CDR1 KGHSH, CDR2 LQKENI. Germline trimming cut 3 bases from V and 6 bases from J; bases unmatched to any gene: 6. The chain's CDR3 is CASSPGGQGGNIQYF. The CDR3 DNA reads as TGTGCCAGCTCACCGGGGGGACAGGGAGGAAACATTCAGTACTTC.